This T cell receptor beta chain was recovered during a study of human T cells and chemical hapten exposure (dated by TCRdb to the early 2020s). Regarding the study in general: For sensitization, 2% DPC in acetone was applied to a 2 cm by 2 cm area of upper inner arm skin. This study followed changes in the peripheral blood TCR repertoire in vivo during primary and secondary sensitization of alopecia patients to the hapten diphenylcyclopropenone (DPC). Libraries were pooled for sequencing, and variation in per-sample TCR yields was attributed mainly to small differences in library volumes within the pool. Blood for TCR sequencing was provided by twenty-nine alopecia patients at one to four time points (pre-sensitization, 2, 6 and 24 weeks). Blood was sampled from patients pre-sensitization (week 0) and at 2, 6 and about 24 weeks after DPC sensitization. Patients additionally received weekly therapeutic DPC doses to the scalp throughout the approximately 24-week study period. Most of the patients in the cohort were female, and the cohort covered alopecia areata with under or over 50% scalp involvement, alopecia totalis and alopecia universalis. Patch testing on the upper back used Finn chambers containing 0.01% DPC, with scoring done after 6 days according to International Contact Dermatitis Research Group standards.

Worth noting for this clonotype: Its antigen is not yet known. Nothing much larger sits one base from this clone, and base qualities are not available.

The time point tag for this specimen amounts to: pre-sensitization, week 0. The meaning of the sample's treatment or condition label: therapeutic diphenylcyclopropenone sensitization with weekly scalp DPC. At each patch-test visit, blood was drawn before the patch test was applied. To be eligible, patients had to be aged 18 to 70, diagnosed with alopecia and judged suitable for DPC therapy, while pregnant patients were excluded. Unfractionated whole blood was collected in Tempus Blood RNA tubes, and total RNA was extracted from that blood. Broader findings and caveats from the paper: Repeated subsampling changed both the strength of the expansion versus patch-test correlation and the threshold at which that correlation became significant. The number of PT1 expanded TCRs positively correlated with patch test score, significant at thresholds 8, 16 and 32 but not 4. Alopecia, a presumed autoimmune disease, was present in all patients, so the immune response of the patients might differ from that of healthy individuals. Significantly more large CDR3 similarity clusters were formed by expanded TCRs than by pre-sensitization or healthy control sets, consistent with antigen-driven responses. The number of TCRs above 1 in 1000 frequency did not change with DPC sensitization; there was no evidence of global repertoire structure alterations.

The germline V gene supplies CDR1 SGHTA and CDR2 FQGNSA. V gives up 2 bases and J gives up 1 base, and the segment between their germline ends measures 13 bases. Inclusive of the bounding cysteine and phenylalanine, the CDR3 is 16 residues long. The retained sequence is limited to the CDR3, 48 bases, with the frame set at the first base. Receptors were amplified or captured by RACE. TCRdb records NextSeq 500 as the sequencer. During library preparation, unique molecular identifiers were attached to individual cDNA molecules so that TCRs could be counted in a quantitative, reproducible way. Both TCR alpha and TCR beta chains were sequenced from each blood RNA sample. The authors' pipeline ran thus. A median of about 87,000 TCRs per sample was observed, with a range of roughly 23,224 to 750,000. The Decombinator software suite was used to annotate the V, J and CDR3 of the TCR reads. To make PS versus PT1 abundance plots, every sample was subsampled to the same number of TCRs (28,000). Expanded TCRs were defined as absent before sensitization and observed at least eight times at the 2-week time point. TCRdb cleaned the public reads at Q25 with fastp, built clones with MiXCR and kept in-frame beta chains. All rows with the same CDR3 protein become a single entry with the most common DNA and genes. The authors' filters were not applied to this entry. For this sample there are around 300,000 distinct CDR3 sequences; roughly 7.4% appear just once. In total, the top ten clones hold 0.9% to 1.5% of the sample.

This clonotype was obtained from a young man with alopecia areata. Some clones in this sample may be carry-over from other donors' samples. This specimen consisted of whole blood, obtained in connection with sensitization to the hapten diphenylcyclopropenone (DPC). The chain is assembled from TRBV7-2 and TRBJ2-3, with the D gene not clear enough to name. The CDR3 region reads CASSLSRDLGTDTQYF. The bases read TGTGCCAGCAGCTTAAGTCGAGACTTGGGCACAGATACGCAGTATTTT.